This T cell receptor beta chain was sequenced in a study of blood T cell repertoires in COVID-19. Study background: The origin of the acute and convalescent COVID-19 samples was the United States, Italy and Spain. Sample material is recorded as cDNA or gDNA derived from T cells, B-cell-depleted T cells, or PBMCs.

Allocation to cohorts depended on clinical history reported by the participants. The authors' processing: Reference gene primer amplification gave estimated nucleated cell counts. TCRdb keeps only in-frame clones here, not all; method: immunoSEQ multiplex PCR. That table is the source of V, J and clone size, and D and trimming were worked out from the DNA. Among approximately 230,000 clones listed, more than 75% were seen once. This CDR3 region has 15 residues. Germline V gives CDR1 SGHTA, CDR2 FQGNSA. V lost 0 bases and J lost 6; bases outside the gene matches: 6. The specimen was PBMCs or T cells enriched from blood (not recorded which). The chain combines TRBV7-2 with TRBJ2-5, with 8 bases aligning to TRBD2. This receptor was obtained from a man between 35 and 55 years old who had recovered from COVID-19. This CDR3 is CASSLAGGAMKTQYF. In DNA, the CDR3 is TGTGCCAGCAGCTTAGCCGGGGGGGCCATGAAGACCCAGTACTTC.